This T cell receptor (beta chain) was obtained from a study of neoadjuvant nivolumab and ipilimumab in lung cancer. Looking at the study overall: The combination arm added day-1 ipilimumab 1 mg/kg to nivolumab 3 mg/kg on days 1, 15, 29. Study-wide results and caveats: Compared with tumor-adjacent uninvolved lung, resected tumors showed greater richness and clonality. From pretherapy to surgery, tumor richness and clonality rose with dual therapy. Resected-tumor TCR richness correlated positively with pretherapy blood richness.

TCRdb's copy holds only in-frame clones and misses some; the assay was immunoSEQ multiplex PCR. Among fewer than 25,000 clones listed, around 82% were seen once. Points on this clone: Its antigen is unidentified.

The CDR3 loop spans 16 amino acids. From germline, CDR1 is KGHSH and CDR2 LQKENI. Unmatched junction bases numbered 8, after V lost 2 bases and J lost 3 bases. V usage is TRBV18 and J usage is TRBJ2-7; 9 nucleotides align to TRBD2. Material: peripheral blood, obtained before neoadjuvant nivolumab, alone or with ipilimumab. The source is an adult with non-small cell lung cancer. In DNA, the CDR3 is TGTGCCAGCTCACCAACCCGGGGTAGCGGGAGCTACGAGCAGTACTTC. Translation gives CASSPTRGSGSYEQYF.